A single sample gave rise to the 10 T cell receptor beta chains below, sequenced in a study of human T cells and chemical hapten exposure. Time point defined: patch test 2, 6 weeks after DPC sensitization. Indicated treatment: therapeutic diphenylcyclopropenone sensitization with weekly scalp DPC. In TCRdb, the RACE reads were re-called with MiXCR into one record per CDR3 protein. The sample has about 96,000 distinct CDR3 sequences; about 9.6% are singletons. Here the sequenced sample was whole blood, taken in connection with sensitization to the hapten diphenylcyclopropenone (DPC). Receptors were obtained from a woman aged 40 to 49 with alopecia areata. Some clones in this sample may be carry-over from other donors' samples.

This clonotype was counted between two and nine times. The rearrangement links TRBV5-1 to TRBJ2-3, with D perhaps TRBD1 (6 bases). Between the trimmed V and J ends, which lost 5 bases and 2 bases, there was a span of 12 bases. Germline V gene lookup returns CDR1 SGHRS and CDR2 YFSETQ. The CDR3 is made up of 14 amino acids. The CDR3 sequence: CASRPGQITDTQYF. The CDR3 coding sequence is TGCGCCAGCAGGCCTGGACAGATCACAGATACGCAGTATTTT.

At least ten counts were recorded for this clonotype. The V gene is TRBV7-2, the J gene TRBJ2-3; D is undetermined. The V end lost 5 bases, the J end lost 5 bases, and 8 bases lay between the germline ends. This CDR3 is built from 12 residues. The V gene's germline CDR1 is SGHTA and CDR2 FQGNSA. As DNA, the CDR3 is TGTGCCAGCAGCCGGTACGGAGATACGCAGTATTTT. It is translated as CASSRYGDTQYF.

This clonotype has a handful of counts. V and J are TRBV19 and TRBJ1-2; tentative D call: TRBD1 (6 bases). Looked up from germline, CDR1 is LNHDA and CDR2 is SQIVND (reference sequence). V lost 6 bases and J lost 8, with 16 bases in between. The CDR3 contains 13 residues. As DNA, the CDR3 is TGTGCCAGTAGCCCTGGGGACATCTGGGGCTACACCTTC. Translated: CASSPGDIWGYTF.

As concerns this clonotype: At one of its ends the junction is not consistent with the germline gene, which may arise from a read error. The chain joins TRBV6-6 to TRBJ1-2; 8 nucleotides line up with TRBD1. The CDR3 length is 12 residues. CDR1 and CDR2 (germline): MNHNY, SVGAGI (reference sequence). CDR3 in DNA: TGCGGGGTTGGACAGGGAGACTATGGCTACACCTTC. Translation: CGVGQGDYGYTF.

This clonotype was counted between two and nine times. This sequence joins TRBV6-4 and TRBJ2-3, with a possible D match to TRBD2 (5 bases). This CDR3 comprises 14 residues. Germline loops: CDR1 MRHNA, CDR2 SNTAGT. V lost 6 bases, J lost 0 bases, and 10 bases lay in between. The CDR3, as DNA: TGTGCCAGCAGCAGCGGCCCTAGCACAGATACGCAGTATTTT. Its translation is CASSSGPSTDTQYF.

This clonotype has ten or more counts. The chain links TRBV29-1 to TRBJ2-2; 9 nucleotides align to TRBD1. The V gene end was trimmed by 7 bases and the J gene end by 7 bases; junction bases not matched to a gene: 7. Germline CDR1 reads SQVTM; CDR2 reads ANQGSEA. This CDR3 comprises 13 residues. The CDR3 DNA sequence: TGCAGCGGGACAGGGGACCCGGGCGGGGAGCTGTTTTTT. Protein product: CSGTGDPGGELFF.

This clonotype turned up a few times. V is TRBV18 and J is TRBJ2-1, with TRBD2 identical over 8 bases. Germline-derived CDR1 and CDR2 are KGHSH and LQKENI. Trimming took 3 bases from V and 5 from J; bases not matched to a gene: 12. The CDR3 runs to 17 residues. CDR3 amino acids: CASSPVPSGSAHNEQFF. Here the CDR3 DNA reads TGTGCCAGCTCACCGGTTCCAAGCGGGAGTGCCCACAATGAGCAGTTCTTC.

The J gene is TRBJ2-7, the V gene TRBV7-2; D is possibly TRBD2 (6 bases). This CDR3 comprises 15 residues. Germline V gives CDR1 SGHTA, CDR2 FQGNSA. V dropped 6 bases and J dropped 2 bases, with 17 bases sitting between them. The CDR3 nucleotides are TGTGCCAGCAGTCCGGGACTTCTCAGCACCTACGAGCAGTACTTC. Translation gives CASSPGLLSTYEQYF. Combining the CDR3 with reference TRBV7-2 and TRBJ2-7 gives the whole variable domain GAGVSQSPSNKVTEKGKDVELRCDPISGHTALYWYRQSLGQGLEFLIYFQGNSAPDKSGLPSDRFSAERTGGSVSTLTIQRTQQEDSAVYLCASSPGLLSTYEQYFGPGTRLTVT.

This sequence joins TRBV7-8 and TRBJ1-6; tentative D call: TRBD1 (5 bases). Trimming took off 7 bases at V and 6 bases at J, with 19 bases between the two ends. The length of the CDR3 is 16 residues. Germline lookup yields CDR1 SGHVS and CDR2 FQNEAQ. Here the CDR3 reads CASTLPGRISNSPLHF. CDR3 bases: TGTGCCAGCACCCTGCCGGGACGCATCTCTAATTCACCCCTCCACTTT.

The V and J genes are TRBV5-1 and TRBJ2-5, with a possible D match to TRBD1 (6 bases). Trimming left V 4 bases short and J 8 bases short, with 15 bases between. CDR3 length: 13 residues. The germline gives CDR1 SGHRS, CDR2 YFSETQ. This CDR3 is CASSDGQQGTQYF. The CDR3 DNA reads TGCGCCAGCAGCGACGGACAGCAGGGAACCCAGTACTTC.